This is a list of T cell receptor beta chains from one sample in a study of cytomegalovirus exposure and HLA in healthy donors. TCRdb's table, derived via immunoSEQ multiplex PCR, lists solely in-frame clones and lacks some. Of about 120,000 clones in the sample, around 76% were seen once. Sequencing was performed on PBMCs. The receptors shown here come from a man in his fifties or sixties in good health and CMV-seropositive. The CDR3 runs from the conserved cysteine through the conserved F or W. The order of the fields is clone size, J gene, V gene, D gene, CDR3 protein, CDR3 DNA. A D gene is named only where the DNA matches it firmly. Rows may omit the clone size; those that give it use once, few, many or a size class.

clone_size: few
j_call: TRBJ2-3
v_call: TRBV5-4
d_call: TRBD1
cdr3_aa: CASSPTGTATDTQYF
cdr3_nt: TGTGCCAGCAGCCCCACCGGGACAGCGACAGATACGCAGTATTTT

clone_size: -
j_call: TRBJ2-7
v_call: TRBV5-1
d_call: TRBD2
cdr3_aa: CASSPSIAGFSYEQYF
cdr3_nt: TGCGCCAGCAGCCCATCTATAGCGGGTTTCTCCTACGAGCAGTACTTC

clone_size: -
j_call: TRBJ1-2
v_call: TRBV11-1
d_call: -
cdr3_aa: CASSLAPRARYTF
cdr3_nt: TGTGCCAGCAGCTTAGCCCCGCGGGCCCGCTACACCTTC

clone_size: -
j_call: TRBJ1-6
v_call: TRBV5-6
d_call: TRBD1
cdr3_aa: CASSRQGARSPLHF
cdr3_nt: TGTGCCAGCAGCAGACAGGGGGCGCGCTCACCCCTCCACTTT

clone_size: -
j_call: TRBJ2-3
v_call: TRBV4-2
d_call: TRBD2
cdr3_aa: CASSQPGTSGSDTQYF
cdr3_nt: TGTGCCAGCAGCCAGCCCGGGACTAGCGGGTCAGATACGCAGTATTTT

clone_size: once
j_call: TRBJ1-3
v_call: TRBV27
d_call: -
cdr3_aa: CASTSLGGDTIYF
cdr3_nt: TGTGCCAGCACCTCTCTGGGCGGGGACACCATATATTTT

clone_size: -
j_call: TRBJ2-7
v_call: TRBV4-1
d_call: TRBD2
cdr3_aa: CASSQVGLAAYEQYF
cdr3_nt: TGCGCCAGCAGCCAAGTGGGACTAGCGGCGTACGAGCAGTACTTC

clone_size: -
j_call: TRBJ2-2
v_call: TRBV5-1
d_call: -
cdr3_aa: CASTPRDSRANTGELFF
cdr3_nt: TGCGCCAGCACCCCGCGAGATTCTCGAGCGAACACCGGGGAGCTGTTTTTT

clone_size: -
j_call: TRBJ1-5
v_call: TRBV18
d_call: -
cdr3_aa: CASSPAGLSNQPQHF
cdr3_nt: TGTGCCAGCTCCCCCGCAGGGCTCAGCAATCAGCCCCAGCATTTT

clone_size: -
j_call: TRBJ1-4
v_call: TRBV19
d_call: TRBD1
cdr3_aa: CASRTPGQGAANEKLFF
cdr3_nt: TGTGCCAGTAGAACTCCGGGACAGGGGGCGGCTAATGAAAAACTGTTTTTT

clone_size: few
j_call: TRBJ1-4
v_call: TRBV6-1
d_call: -
cdr3_aa: CASSEWRMAGREKLFF
cdr3_nt: TGTGCCAGCAGTGAATGGCGGATGGCAGGGCGAGAAAAACTGTTTTTT

clone_size: few
j_call: TRBJ2-7
v_call: TRBV5-1
d_call: -
cdr3_aa: CASSLAVPREQYF
cdr3_nt: TGCGCCAGCAGCTTGGCGGTTCCTAGGGAGCAGTACTTC

clone_size: -
j_call: TRBJ1-2
v_call: TRBV6-1
d_call: -
cdr3_aa: CASSEAGSLNGYTF
cdr3_nt: TGTGCCAGCAGTGAAGCTGGTAGTTTGAATGGCTACACCTTC

clone_size: -
j_call: TRBJ2-2
v_call: TRBV28
d_call: TRBD2
cdr3_aa: CASSRSGRPRTGELFF
cdr3_nt: TGTGCCAGCAGCCGTAGCGGGAGACCTCGCACCGGGGAGCTGTTTTTT

clone_size: -
j_call: TRBJ1-3
v_call: TRBV2
d_call: -
cdr3_aa: CASSERALIGNTIYF
cdr3_nt: TGTGCCAGCAGTGAGAGGGCTTTAATCGGAAACACCATATATTTT

clone_size: -
j_call: TRBJ1-2
v_call: TRBV29-1
d_call: -
cdr3_aa: CSVLGTGGGYTF
cdr3_nt: TGCAGCGTCCTCGGGACTGGCGGAGGCTACACCTTC

clone_size: few
j_call: TRBJ1-5
v_call: TRBV6-1
d_call: -
cdr3_aa: CASSEALGGGWQPQHF
cdr3_nt: TGTGCCAGCAGTGAAGCTTTGGGAGGTGGATGGCAGCCCCAGCATTTT

clone_size: -
j_call: TRBJ2-7
v_call: TRBV30
d_call: -
cdr3_aa: CAWSVLPRDGEQYF
cdr3_nt: TGTGCCTGGAGTGTACTTCCCCGGGATGGCGAGCAGTACTTC

clone_size: -
j_call: TRBJ2-7
v_call: TRBV18
d_call: -
cdr3_aa: CASSPPSRGKAYEQYF
cdr3_nt: TGTGCCAGCTCACCACCTTCCCGGGGGAAGGCCTACGAGCAGTACTTC

clone_size: -
j_call: TRBJ1-2
v_call: TRBV5-1
d_call: TRBD1
cdr3_aa: CASSSAGGDYGYTF
cdr3_nt: TGCGCCAGCAGCTCCGCAGGGGGCGACTATGGCTACACCTTC

clone_size: -
j_call: TRBJ1-6
v_call: TRBV7-2
d_call: -
cdr3_aa: CASSLFQVDNSPLHF
cdr3_nt: TGTGCCAGCAGCTTATTCCAGGTCGACAATTCACCCCTCCACTTT

clone_size: once
j_call: TRBJ1-2
v_call: TRBV14
d_call: -
cdr3_aa: CASSQEFGQPLFNYGYTF
cdr3_nt: TGTGCCAGCAGCCAAGAGTTCGGACAACCACTATTCAACTATGGCTACACCTTC

clone_size: -
j_call: TRBJ2-1
v_call: TRBV5-1
d_call: TRBD1
cdr3_aa: CASSSRQGTYNEQFF
cdr3_nt: TGCGCCAGCAGCTCAAGACAGGGGACTTACAATGAGCAGTTCTTC

clone_size: -
j_call: TRBJ1-5
v_call: TRBV4-1
d_call: -
cdr3_aa: CASSQDMVAVNQPQHF
cdr3_nt: TGCGCCAGCAGCCAAGATATGGTGGCAGTCAATCAGCCCCAGCATTTT

clone_size: -
j_call: TRBJ1-1
v_call: TRBV5-1
d_call: TRBD1
cdr3_aa: CASSLDRGRNTEAFF
cdr3_nt: TGCGCCAGCAGCCTGGACAGGGGGAGAAACACTGAAGCTTTCTTT

clone_size: -
j_call: TRBJ2-2
v_call: TRBV5-1
d_call: TRBD1
cdr3_aa: CASSVGDRDAGELFF
cdr3_nt: TGCGCCAGCAGCGTAGGGGACAGGGATGCCGGGGAGCTGTTTTTT

clone_size: -
j_call: TRBJ2-2
v_call: TRBV30
d_call: -
cdr3_aa: CAWRADGELFF
cdr3_nt: TGTGCCTGGAGGGCCGACGGGGAGCTGTTTTTT

clone_size: few
j_call: TRBJ2-3
v_call: TRBV6-5
d_call: TRBD1
cdr3_aa: CASRGQGRDTQYF
cdr3_nt: TGTGCCAGCAGAGGACAGGGGAGAGATACGCAGTATTTT

clone_size: once
j_call: TRBJ2-6
v_call: TRBV5-1
d_call: TRBD1
cdr3_aa: CASSLRDRALSGANVLTF
cdr3_nt: TGCGCCAGCAGCTTGCGGGACAGGGCCCTCTCTGGGGCCAACGTCCTGACTTTC

clone_size: once
j_call: TRBJ1-1
v_call: TRBV5-1
d_call: TRBD1
cdr3_aa: CASSSTGYGTEAFF
cdr3_nt: TGCGCCAGCAGCTCGACAGGGTATGGGACTGAAGCTTTCTTT

clone_size: -
j_call: TRBJ2-7
v_call: TRBV6-5
d_call: -
cdr3_aa: CASSYSSRGWEQYF
cdr3_nt: TGTGCCAGCAGTTACTCGAGCAGGGGCTGGGAGCAGTACTTC

clone_size: -
j_call: TRBJ1-2
v_call: TRBV4-1
d_call: -
cdr3_aa: CASSQGLYGENYGYTF
cdr3_nt: TGCGCCAGCAGCCAAGGACTCTACGGCGAAAACTATGGCTACACCTTC

clone_size: -
j_call: TRBJ1-3
v_call: TRBV6-6
d_call: -
cdr3_aa: CASSYPLGGADTIYF
cdr3_nt: TGTGCCAGCAGTTACCCTCTTGGGGGGGCAGACACCATATATTTT

clone_size: -
j_call: TRBJ2-2
v_call: TRBV5-1
d_call: -
cdr3_aa: CASSFFADSNTGELFF
cdr3_nt: TGCGCCAGCAGCTTTTTTGCGGACTCGAACACCGGGGAGCTGTTTTTT

clone_size: few
j_call: TRBJ2-3
v_call: TRBV7-3
d_call: TRBD1
cdr3_aa: CASSLNRGSTDTQYF
cdr3_nt: TGTGCCAGCAGCTTAAACAGGGGGAGCACAGATACGCAGTATTTT

clone_size: -
j_call: TRBJ2-1
v_call: TRBV19
d_call: -
cdr3_aa: CASSIEGVTYNEQFF
cdr3_nt: TGTGCCAGTAGTATAGAGGGAGTGACCTACAATGAGCAGTTCTTC

clone_size: -
j_call: TRBJ2-2
v_call: TRBV4-1
d_call: TRBD1
cdr3_aa: CASSLQTQGATGELFF
cdr3_nt: TGCGCCAGCAGCCTCCAGACTCAGGGGGCGACCGGGGAGCTGTTTTTT

clone_size: -
j_call: TRBJ2-5
v_call: TRBV10-1
d_call: TRBD2
cdr3_aa: CASSARLAGLETQYF
cdr3_nt: TGCGCCAGCAGCGCTAGACTAGCGGGATTGGAGACCCAGTACTTC

clone_size: -
j_call: TRBJ1-2
v_call: TRBV6-6
d_call: -
cdr3_aa: CASYPSGGLVDYGYTF
cdr3_nt: TGTGCCAGCTACCCCTCGGGAGGGCTAGTAGACTATGGCTACACCTTC

clone_size: -
j_call: TRBJ2-7
v_call: TRBV2
d_call: -
cdr3_aa: CASRGDRYSYEQYF
cdr3_nt: TGTGCCAGCAGGGGCGACAGATACTCCTACGAGCAGTACTTC

clone_size: -
j_call: TRBJ2-2
v_call: TRBV5-6
d_call: TRBD2
cdr3_aa: CASSLGLAGGSGTGELFF
cdr3_nt: TGTGCCAGCAGCCTAGGACTAGCGGGAGGGTCGGGCACCGGGGAGCTGTTTTTT

clone_size: once
j_call: TRBJ2-1
v_call: TRBV19
d_call: TRBD2
cdr3_aa: CATTTSGGVYNEQFF
cdr3_nt: TGTGCCACTACGACTAGCGGGGGTGTCTACAATGAGCAGTTCTTC

clone_size: -
j_call: TRBJ1-5
v_call: TRBV5-5
d_call: -
cdr3_aa: CASSSSPDQPQHF
cdr3_nt: TGTGCCAGCAGCTCCTCGCCAGATCAGCCCCAGCATTTT

clone_size: -
j_call: TRBJ1-1
v_call: TRBV10-3
d_call: -
cdr3_aa: CAIRGEMNTEAFF
cdr3_nt: TGTGCCATCAGGGGAGAGATGAACACTGAAGCTTTCTTT

clone_size: few
j_call: TRBJ2-5
v_call: TRBV19
d_call: -
cdr3_aa: CASSMGAFQETQYF
cdr3_nt: TGTGCCAGTAGTATGGGAGCCTTTCAAGAGACCCAGTACTTC

clone_size: -
j_call: TRBJ2-7
v_call: TRBV6-6
d_call: -
cdr3_aa: CASSYKGRTGDYEQYF
cdr3_nt: TGTGCCAGCAGTTACAAGGGGAGGACAGGTGACTACGAGCAGTACTTC

clone_size: -
j_call: TRBJ1-5
v_call: TRBV28
d_call: TRBD1
cdr3_aa: CASSRGGHQPQHF
cdr3_nt: TGTGCCAGCAGCCGAGGGGGCCATCAGCCCCAGCATTTT

clone_size: -
j_call: TRBJ1-3
v_call: TRBV19
d_call: TRBD1
cdr3_aa: CASTLRQGENTIYF
cdr3_nt: TGTGCCAGTACCCTAAGACAGGGCGAAAACACCATATATTTT

clone_size: -
j_call: TRBJ1-2
v_call: TRBV19
d_call: -
cdr3_aa: CATASPPRIDGYTF
cdr3_nt: TGTGCCACCGCAAGTCCCCCCAGGATCGACGGCTACACCTTC

clone_size: few
j_call: TRBJ2-1
v_call: TRBV7-9
d_call: TRBD1
cdr3_aa: CASSGQGNYNEQFF
cdr3_nt: TGTGCCAGCAGCGGACAGGGTAACTACAATGAGCAGTTCTTC

clone_size: -
j_call: TRBJ1-2
v_call: TRBV7-6
d_call: TRBD1
cdr3_aa: CASSLSGGGYTF
cdr3_nt: TGTGCCAGCAGCTTATCAGGGGGAGGCTACACCTTC

clone_size: once
j_call: TRBJ1-2
v_call: TRBV5-4
d_call: TRBD1
cdr3_aa: CASSPNPGTGNYGYTF
cdr3_nt: TGTGCCAGCAGCCCAAATCCCGGGACAGGAAACTATGGCTACACCTTC

clone_size: -
j_call: TRBJ2-1
v_call: TRBV7-9
d_call: TRBD2
cdr3_aa: CASSYSGGAYNEQFF
cdr3_nt: TGTGCCAGCAGCTACTCGGGGGGTGCCTACAATGAGCAGTTCTTC

clone_size: -
j_call: TRBJ2-7
v_call: TRBV28
d_call: TRBD1
cdr3_aa: CASSSFWTGVGYEQYF
cdr3_nt: TGTGCCAGCAGTTCCTTCTGGACAGGGGTGGGCTACGAGCAGTACTTC

clone_size: -
j_call: TRBJ1-3
v_call: TRBV5-1
d_call: -
cdr3_aa: CASSLGGSSSGNTIYF
cdr3_nt: TGCGCCAGCAGCTTGGGCGGCAGCTCCTCTGGAAACACCATATATTTT

clone_size: -
j_call: TRBJ1-2
v_call: TRBV5-1
d_call: TRBD1
cdr3_aa: CASSLGQGGNYGYTF
cdr3_nt: TGCGCCAGCAGCTTGGGACAGGGAGGTAACTATGGCTACACCTTC

clone_size: -
j_call: TRBJ1-1
v_call: TRBV27
d_call: TRBD1
cdr3_aa: CASSSLSTGTLLAFF
cdr3_nt: TGTGCCAGCAGTTCCCTCTCGACAGGGACCCTGCTAGCTTTCTTT

clone_size: -
j_call: TRBJ1-5
v_call: TRBV5-1
d_call: -
cdr3_aa: CASSTRTGQPQHF
cdr3_nt: TGCGCCAGCAGCACCCGTACGGGGCAGCCCCAGCATTTT

clone_size: -
j_call: TRBJ1-2
v_call: TRBV16
d_call: -
cdr3_aa: CASSPGTSGYTF
cdr3_nt: TGTGCCAGCAGCCCCGGGACTTCTGGCTACACCTTC

clone_size: -
j_call: TRBJ1-2
v_call: TRBV18
d_call: -
cdr3_aa: CASSPGGSTNYGYTF
cdr3_nt: TGTGCCAGCTCACCAGGGGGCTCGACTAACTATGGCTACACCTTC